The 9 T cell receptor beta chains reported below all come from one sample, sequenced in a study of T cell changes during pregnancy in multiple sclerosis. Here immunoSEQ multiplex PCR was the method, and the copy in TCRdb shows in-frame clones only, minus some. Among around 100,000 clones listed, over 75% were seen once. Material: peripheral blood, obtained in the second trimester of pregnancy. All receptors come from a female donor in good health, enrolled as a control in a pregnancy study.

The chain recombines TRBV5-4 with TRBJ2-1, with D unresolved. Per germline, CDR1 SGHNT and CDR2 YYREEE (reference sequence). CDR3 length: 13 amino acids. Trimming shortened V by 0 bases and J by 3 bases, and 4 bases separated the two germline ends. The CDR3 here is CASSLGLYNEQFF. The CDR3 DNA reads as TGTGCCAGCAGCTTGGGGCTCTACAATGAGCAGTTCTTC. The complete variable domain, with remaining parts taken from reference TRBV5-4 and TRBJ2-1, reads ETGVTQSPTHLIKTRGQQVTLRCSSQSGHNTVSWYQQALGQGPQFIFQYYREEENGRGNFPPRFSGLQFPNYSSELNVNALELDDSALYLCASSLGLYNEQFFGPGTRLTVL.

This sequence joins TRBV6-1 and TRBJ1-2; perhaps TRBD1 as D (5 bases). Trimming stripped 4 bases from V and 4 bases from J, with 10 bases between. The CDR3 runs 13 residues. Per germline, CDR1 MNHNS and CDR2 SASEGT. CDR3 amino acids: CASSAPDSYGYTF. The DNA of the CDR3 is TGTGCCAGCAGTGCCCCCGACAGCTATGGCTACACCTTC.

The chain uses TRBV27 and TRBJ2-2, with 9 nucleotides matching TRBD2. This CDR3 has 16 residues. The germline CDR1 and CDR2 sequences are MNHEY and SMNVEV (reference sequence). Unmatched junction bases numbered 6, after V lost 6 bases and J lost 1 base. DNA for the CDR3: TGTGCCAGCAGGCTTAGCGGGGGATTGAACACCGGGGAGCTGTTTTTT. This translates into CASRLSGGLNTGELFF.

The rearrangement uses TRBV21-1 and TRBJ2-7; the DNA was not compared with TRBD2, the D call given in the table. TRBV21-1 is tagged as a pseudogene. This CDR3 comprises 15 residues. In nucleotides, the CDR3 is TGTGCCAGCAGCCCCCGGGGGGGTAGGGTTTCCGAGCAGTACTTC. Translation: CASSPRGGRVSEQYF.

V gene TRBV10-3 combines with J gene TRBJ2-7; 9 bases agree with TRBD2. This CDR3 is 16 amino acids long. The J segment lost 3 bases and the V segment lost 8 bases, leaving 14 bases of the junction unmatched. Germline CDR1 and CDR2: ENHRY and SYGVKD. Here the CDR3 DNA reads TGTGCCATCTTTTTAGTGGGTCTAGCGGGATGCTACGAGCAGTACTTC. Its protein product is CAIFLVGLAGCYEQYF.

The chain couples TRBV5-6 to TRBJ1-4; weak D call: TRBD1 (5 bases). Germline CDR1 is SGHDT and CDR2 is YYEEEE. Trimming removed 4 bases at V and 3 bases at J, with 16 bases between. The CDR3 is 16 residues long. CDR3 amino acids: CASSPISGGSNEKLFF. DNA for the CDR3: TGTGCCAGCAGCCCAATCTCTGGGGGGTCTAATGAAAAACTGTTTTTT.

The CDR3 nucleotides are TGCGCCAGCAGTGAGCCGACGGACAGGGCCTATGGCACTGAAGCTTTCTTT. Protein sequence: CASSEPTDRAYGTEAFF. The chain uses TRBV10-2 and TRBJ1-1, with 8 bases identical to TRBD1. The CDR3 is 17 amino acids. Trimming took 2 bases from V and 4 from J; bases not matched to a gene: 12. Germline values: CDR1 WSHSY, CDR2 SAAADI.

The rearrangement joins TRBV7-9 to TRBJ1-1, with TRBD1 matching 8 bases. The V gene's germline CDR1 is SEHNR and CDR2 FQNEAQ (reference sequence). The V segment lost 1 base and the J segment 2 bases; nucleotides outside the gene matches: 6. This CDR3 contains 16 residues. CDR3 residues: CASSLGRGQGNTEAFF. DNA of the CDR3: TGTGCCAGCAGCTTAGGGAGAGGACAGGGCAACACTGAAGCTTTCTTT.

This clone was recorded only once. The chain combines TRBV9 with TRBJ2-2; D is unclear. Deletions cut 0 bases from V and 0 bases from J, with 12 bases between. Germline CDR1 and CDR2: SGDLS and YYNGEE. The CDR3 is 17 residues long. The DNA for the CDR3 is TGTGCCAGCAGCGTAGACCGGGTACTCGCGAACACCGGGGAGCTGTTTTTT. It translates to CASSVDRVLANTGELFF.